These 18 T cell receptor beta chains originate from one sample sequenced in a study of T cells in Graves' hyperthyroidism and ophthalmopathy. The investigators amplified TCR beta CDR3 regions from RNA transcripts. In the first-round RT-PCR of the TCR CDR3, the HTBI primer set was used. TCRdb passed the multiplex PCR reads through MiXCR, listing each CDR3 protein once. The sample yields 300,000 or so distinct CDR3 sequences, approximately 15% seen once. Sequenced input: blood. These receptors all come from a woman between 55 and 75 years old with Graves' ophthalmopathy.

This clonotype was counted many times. Here the CDR3 DNA reads TGTGCCAGCTCTGCCGACGCAGAACAACAACATTTTCAGTACTTC. This sequence encodes CASSADAEQQHFQYF. The V and J genes are TRBV28 and TRBJ2-4, with D unclear. The CDR3 length is 15 residues. Per germline, CDR1 MDHEN and CDR2 SYDVKM. Trimming pared 8 bases from V and 11 bases from J, leaving 25 bases between.

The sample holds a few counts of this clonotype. CDR3 region: CASSQDRPQPQHF. CDR3 bases: TGCGCCAGCAGCCAAGATCGTCCACAGCCCCAGCATTTT. The V gene is TRBV4-3, the J gene TRBJ1-5; D remains unclear. The CDR3 runs to 13 residues. Trimming removed 0 bases at V and 7 bases at J, with 7 bases between. Germline lookup yields CDR1 LGHNA and CDR2 YSLEER.

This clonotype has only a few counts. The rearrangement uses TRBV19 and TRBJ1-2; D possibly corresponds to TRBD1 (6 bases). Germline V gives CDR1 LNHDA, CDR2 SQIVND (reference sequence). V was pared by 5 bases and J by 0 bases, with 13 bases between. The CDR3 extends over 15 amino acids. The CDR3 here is CASSLNRDTNYGYTF. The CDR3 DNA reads TGTGCCAGTAGTTTAAACCGGGACACTAACTATGGCTACACCTTC. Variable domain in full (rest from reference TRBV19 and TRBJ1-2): DGGITQSPKYLFRKEGQNVTLSCEQNLNHDAMYWYRQDPGQGLRLIYYSQIVNDFQKGDIAEGYSVSREKKESFPLTVTSAQKNPTAFYLCASSLNRDTNYGYTFGSGTRLTVV.

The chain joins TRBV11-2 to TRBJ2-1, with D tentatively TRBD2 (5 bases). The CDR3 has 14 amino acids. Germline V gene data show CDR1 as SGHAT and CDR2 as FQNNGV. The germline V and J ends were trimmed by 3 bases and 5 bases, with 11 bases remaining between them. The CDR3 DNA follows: TGTGCCAGCAGCTTGTTATCCGGGAACAATGAGCAGTTCTTC. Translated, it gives CASSLLSGNNEQFF.

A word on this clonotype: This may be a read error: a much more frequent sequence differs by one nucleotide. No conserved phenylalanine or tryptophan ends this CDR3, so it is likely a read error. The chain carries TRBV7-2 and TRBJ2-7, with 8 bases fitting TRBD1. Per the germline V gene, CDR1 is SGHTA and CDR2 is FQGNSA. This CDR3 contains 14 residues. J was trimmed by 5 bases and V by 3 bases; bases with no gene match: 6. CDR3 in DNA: TGTGCCAGCAGCTTCCGGACAGGGAATGACGAGCAGTACATC. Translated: CASSFRTGNDEQYI.

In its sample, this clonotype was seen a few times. The CDR3 coding sequence is TGTGCCAGCAGTTTTGGGGGTCGTGGCTATGGCTACACCTTC. It encodes CASSFGGRGYGYTF. The chain is built from TRBV27 and TRBJ1-2; tentative D call: TRBD1 (5 bases). V shed 3 bases and J shed 4 bases, with 12 bases lying between them. The CDR3 runs to 14 residues. Germline V gene data show CDR1 as MNHEY and CDR2 as SMNVEV (reference sequence).

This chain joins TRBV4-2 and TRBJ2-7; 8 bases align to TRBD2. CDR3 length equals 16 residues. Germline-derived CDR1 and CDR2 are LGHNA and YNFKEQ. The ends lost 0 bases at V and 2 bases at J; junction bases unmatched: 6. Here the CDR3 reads CASSQDLNSGAYEQYF. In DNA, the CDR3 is TGTGCCAGCAGCCAAGATCTGAATAGCGGGGCCTACGAGCAGTACTTC.

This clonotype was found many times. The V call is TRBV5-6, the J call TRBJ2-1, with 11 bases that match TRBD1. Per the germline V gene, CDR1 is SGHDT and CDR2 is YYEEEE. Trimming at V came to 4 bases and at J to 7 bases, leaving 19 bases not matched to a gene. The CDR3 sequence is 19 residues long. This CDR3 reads CASSPGQGAWDTVRNEQFF. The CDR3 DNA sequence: TGTGCCAGCAGCCCCGGACAGGGGGCTTGGGACACCGTGCGGAATGAGCAGTTCTTC.

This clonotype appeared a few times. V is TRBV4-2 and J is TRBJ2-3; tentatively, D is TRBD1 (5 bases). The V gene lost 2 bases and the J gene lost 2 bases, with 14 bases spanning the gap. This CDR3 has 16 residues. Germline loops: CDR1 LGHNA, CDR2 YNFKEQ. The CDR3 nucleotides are TGTGCCAGCAGCCAAAGCTTCCAGGGATCCACAGATACGCAGTATTTT. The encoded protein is CASSQSFQGSTDTQYF.

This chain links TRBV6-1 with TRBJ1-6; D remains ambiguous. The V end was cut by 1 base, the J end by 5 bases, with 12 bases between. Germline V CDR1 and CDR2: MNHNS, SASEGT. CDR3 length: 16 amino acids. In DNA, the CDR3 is TGTGCCAGCAGTGAAGAGTCTAGTATCAATAATTCACCCCTCCACTTT. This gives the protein CASSEESSINNSPLHF.

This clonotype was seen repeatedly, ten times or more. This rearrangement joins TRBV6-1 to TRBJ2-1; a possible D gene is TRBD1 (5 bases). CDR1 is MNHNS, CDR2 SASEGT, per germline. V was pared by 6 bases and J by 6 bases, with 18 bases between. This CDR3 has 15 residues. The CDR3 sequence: CASSKSTGRVNEQFF. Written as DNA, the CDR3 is TGTGCCAGCAGCAAGAGTACAGGCCGGGTCAATGAGCAGTTCTTC.

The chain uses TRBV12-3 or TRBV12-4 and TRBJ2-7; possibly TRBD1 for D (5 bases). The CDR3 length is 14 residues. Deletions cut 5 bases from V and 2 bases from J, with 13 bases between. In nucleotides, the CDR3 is TGTGCCAGCAGTCATTTCGACAGTCCCTACGAGCAGTACTTC. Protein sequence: CASSHFDSPYEQYF.

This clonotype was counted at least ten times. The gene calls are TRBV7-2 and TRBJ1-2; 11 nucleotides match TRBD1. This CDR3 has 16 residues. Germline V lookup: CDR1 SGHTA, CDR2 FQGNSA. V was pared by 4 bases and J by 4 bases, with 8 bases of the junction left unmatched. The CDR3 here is CASSYAGTGGGYGYTF. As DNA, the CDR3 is TGTGCCAGCAGCTACGCCGGGACAGGGGGAGGCTATGGCTACACCTTC.

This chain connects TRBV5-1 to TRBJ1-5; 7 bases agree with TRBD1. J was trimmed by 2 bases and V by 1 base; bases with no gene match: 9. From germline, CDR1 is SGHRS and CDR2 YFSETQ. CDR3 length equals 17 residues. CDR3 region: CASSLMPGGSGNQPQHF. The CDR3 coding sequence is TGCGCCAGCAGCTTGATGCCAGGGGGTAGCGGCAATCAGCCCCAGCATTTT. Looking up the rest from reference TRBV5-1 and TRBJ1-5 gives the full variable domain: KAGVTQTPRYLIKTRGQQVTLSCSPISGHRSVSWYQQTPGQGLQFLFEYFSETQRNKGNFPGRFSGRQFSNSRSEMNVSTLELGDSALYLCASSLMPGGSGNQPQHFGDGTRLSIL.

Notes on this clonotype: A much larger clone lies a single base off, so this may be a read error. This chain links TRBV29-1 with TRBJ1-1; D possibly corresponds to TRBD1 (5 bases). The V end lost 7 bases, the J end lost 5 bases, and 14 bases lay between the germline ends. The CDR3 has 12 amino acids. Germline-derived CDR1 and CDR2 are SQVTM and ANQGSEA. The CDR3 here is CSAAGGLTEAFF. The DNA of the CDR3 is TGCAGCGCTGCTGGGGGGTTGACTGAAGCTTTCTTT.

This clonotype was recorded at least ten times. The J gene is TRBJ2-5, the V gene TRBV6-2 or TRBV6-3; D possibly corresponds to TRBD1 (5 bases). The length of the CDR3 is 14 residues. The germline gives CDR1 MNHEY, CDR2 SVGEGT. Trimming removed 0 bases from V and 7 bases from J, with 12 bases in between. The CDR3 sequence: CASSYSDGQGTQYF. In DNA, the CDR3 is TGTGCCAGCAGTTACTCCGACGGGCAGGGGACCCAGTACTTC.

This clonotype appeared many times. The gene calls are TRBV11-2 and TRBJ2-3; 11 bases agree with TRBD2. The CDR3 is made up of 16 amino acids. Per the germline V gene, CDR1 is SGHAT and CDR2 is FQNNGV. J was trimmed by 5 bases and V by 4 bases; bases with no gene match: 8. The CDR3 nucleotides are TGTGCCAGCAGCTCCCCCACTAGCGGGAGAGTAGATACGCAGTATTTT. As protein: CASSSPTSGRVDTQYF.

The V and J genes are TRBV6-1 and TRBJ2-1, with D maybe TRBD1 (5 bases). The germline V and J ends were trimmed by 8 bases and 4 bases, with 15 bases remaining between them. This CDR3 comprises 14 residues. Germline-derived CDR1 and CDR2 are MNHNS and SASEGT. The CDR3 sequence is CASRSLDRYNEQFF. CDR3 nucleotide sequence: TGTGCCAGCCGATCCCTTGACAGATACAATGAGCAGTTCTTC.